These T cell receptor beta chains were read from a single sample in a study of T-cell memory formation after mild COVID-19. TCRdb fed the 5' RACE reads into MiXCR, producing one record per CDR3 protein. This table has about 180,000 distinct CDR3 sequences, 18% appearing once. Sequencing input: PBMCs or a T cell subset sorted from them (not recorded which). The source of these receptors is a man aged 18 to 35 who had mild COVID-19 (a few samples of this study predate the infection). Cell type and time point are not known. Each CDR3 is given with its conserved first and last residue. A D gene is named only where the DNA matches it firmly. Part of the rows lack a size; the others show once, few, many or a class for expanded clones.

J gene	V gene	D gene	clone size	CDR3 protein	CDR3 DNA
TRBJ2-1	TRBV5-1	TRBD2	NA	CASSLGGLAGALGNEQFF	TGCGCCAGCAGCTTGGGGGGTCTAGCGGGGGCCCTTGGGAATGAGCAGTTCTTC
TRBJ2-1	TRBV9	NA	NA	CASSVEWGGRDEQFF	TGTGCCAGCAGCGTAGAGTGGGGGGGCCGCGATGAGCAGTTCTTC
TRBJ2-3	TRBV12-3/TRBV12-4	NA	NA	CASRAGVSTDTQYF	TGTGCCAGCAGGGCAGGGGTCAGCACAGATACGCAGTATTTT
TRBJ2-7	TRBV19	NA	NA	CASSIREGVEQYF	TGTGCCAGTAGTATAAGAGAAGGGGTCGAGCAGTACTTC
TRBJ1-5	TRBV7-9	NA	few	CASSSGGQPQHF	TGTGCCAGCAGCTCCGGGGGTCAGCCCCAGCATTTT
TRBJ1-1	TRBV12-3/TRBV12-4	NA	NA	CASRPMNTEAFF	TGTGCCAGCAGACCTATGAACACTGAAGCTTTCTTT
TRBJ2-5	TRBV7-2	TRBD2	NA	CASSLRTSGLKETQYF	TGTGCCAGCAGCCTCAGGACTAGCGGGTTAAAAGAGACCCAGTACTTC
TRBJ1-1	TRBV9	NA	few	CASSASVGGTEAFF	TGTGCCAGCAGCGCCTCCGTAGGCGGCACTGAAGCTTTCTTT
TRBJ2-1	TRBV5-1	NA	NA	CASSLVSVGGEQFF	TGCGCCAGCAGCTTGGTTTCAGTAGGGGGTGAGCAGTTCTTC
TRBJ1-5	TRBV2	TRBD1	NA	CASSEAQGQGGDQPQHF	TGTGCCAGCAGTGAAGCTCAGGGACAGGGAGGAGATCAGCCCCAGCATTTT
TRBJ1-1	TRBV6-2/TRBV6-3	TRBD1	many	CASSYSSRGVRMNTEAFF	TGTGCCAGCAGTTACTCTTCCAGGGGGGTTCGAATGAACACTGAAGCTTTCTTT
TRBJ1-5	TRBV6-2/TRBV6-3	NA	NA	CASTRGREAGFNQPQHF	TGTGCCAGCACCCGAGGAAGAGAGGCCGGATTCAATCAGCCCCAGCATTTT
TRBJ2-5	TRBV9	NA	few	CASSAGVQETQYF	TGTGCCAGCAGCGCTGGGGTCCAAGAGACCCAGTACTTC
TRBJ2-1	TRBV7-8	NA	few	CASSPQGGGWDEQFF	TGTGCCAGCAGCCCTCAGGGGGGGGGTTGGGATGAGCAGTTCTTC
TRBJ2-2	TRBV4-3	NA	few	CASSPQRGELFF	TGCGCCAGCAGCCCCCAGCGCGGGGAGCTGTTTTTT
TRBJ2-1	TRBV15	NA	few	CATSSPRRGSHNEQFF	TGTGCCACCAGCAGTCCCCGCCGGGGGTCCCACAATGAGCAGTTCTTC
TRBJ2-3	TRBV7-2	NA	NA	CASRGFQLDTQYF	TGTGCCAGCAGGGGGTTCCAATTGGATACGCAGTATTTT
TRBJ1-1	TRBV7-8	NA	few	CASSLLGAGTRAFF	TGTGCCAGCAGCTTACTAGGTGCCGGGACCCGAGCTTTCTTT
TRBJ2-5	TRBV6-2/TRBV6-3	TRBD2	few	CASRVTSGETQYF	TGTGCCAGCAGAGTAACTAGCGGGGAGACCCAGTACTTC
TRBJ2-5	TRBV28	TRBD2	few	CASSGPGGTQYF	TGTGCCAGCAGTGGGCCGGGGGGGACCCAGTACTTC
TRBJ2-3	TRBV7-9	NA	NA	CASSLVSLGDTQYF	TGTGCCAGCAGCTTAGTGAGCCTCGGGGATACGCAGTATTTT
TRBJ1-1	TRBV29-1	NA	NA	CSVEEEVWTEAFF	TGCAGCGTTGAAGAGGAGGTTTGGACTGAAGCTTTCTTT
TRBJ2-1	TRBV20-1	NA	many	CSARRGYNEQFF	TGCAGTGCTAGGAGGGGGTACAATGAGCAGTTCTTC
TRBJ1-2	TRBV21-1	NA	NA	CASSTSAANRGRGYTF	TGTGCCAGCAGCACTTCCGCCGCTAACAGGGGACGTGGCTACACCTTC
TRBJ1-5	TRBV6-2/TRBV6-3	NA	few	CASIEQGRGQPQHF	TGTGCCAGCATTGAGCAGGGTCGTGGACAGCCCCAGCATTTT
TRBJ1-2	TRBV9	NA	NA	CASSVEIGNYGYTF	TGTGCCAGCAGCGTAGAAATAGGGAACTATGGCTACACCTTC
TRBJ1-2	TRBV7-3	NA	few	CASSLTRDTGYTF	TGTGCCAGCAGCTTAACTCGGGACACGGGCTACACCTTC
TRBJ2-2	TRBV10-3	NA	NA	CAISDSGQATGELFF	TGTGCCATCAGTGACTCAGGGCAGGCTACCGGGGAGCTGTTTTTT
TRBJ1-6	TRBV15	NA	few	CATSRGPNSPLHF	TGTGCCACCAGCAGGGGACCGAATTCACCCCTCCACTTT
TRBJ1-2	TRBV7-2	NA	NA	CASSSSGVTVNYGYTF	TGTGCCAGCAGCTCATCGGGGGTCACAGTTAACTATGGCTACACCTTC
TRBJ2-7	TRBV5-1	TRBD1	NA	CASSVTGNYEQYF	TGCGCCAGCAGCGTGACAGGGAATTACGAGCAGTACTTC
TRBJ2-5	TRBV7-7	NA	NA	CASSLGGGSGETQYF	TGTGCTAGCAGCCTGGGGGGCGGGTCAGGAGAGACCCAGTACTTC
TRBJ1-1	TRBV28	NA	NA	CASRSRGNTEAFF	TGTGCCAGCAGGTCCAGGGGGAACACTGAAGCTTTCTTT
TRBJ1-1	TRBV7-9	NA	NA	CASSTKSDIEREAFF	TGTGCCAGCAGTACAAAAAGCGACATCGAGAGAGAAGCTTTCTTT
TRBJ2-5	TRBV20-1	TRBD2	NA	CSARDFGQRGAQETQYF	TGCAGTGCTAGAGATTTTGGCCAGCGGGGGGCCCAAGAGACCCAGTACTTC
TRBJ1-1	TRBV7-9	NA	few	CASSFETEAFF	TGTGCCAGCAGCTTCGAAACTGAAGCTTTCTTT
TRBJ2-5	TRBV5-1	TRBD1	many	CASSRGQGETQYF	TGCGCCAGCAGCAGGGGACAGGGAGAGACCCAGTACTTC
TRBJ2-2	TRBV6-5	NA	few	CASKQGWDTGELFF	TGTGCCAGCAAACAGGGATGGGACACCGGGGAGCTGTTTTTT
TRBJ1-6	TRBV4-1	TRBD1	few	CASSPQGLRGKGSPLHF	TGCGCCAGCAGCCCACAGGGGCTTCGGGGGAAAGGATCACCCCTCCACTTT